This TCR beta chain was identified during a study of cytomegalovirus exposure and HLA in healthy donors. Findings and caveats of the study: Analyses of presence/absence relied on an assumption of roughly uniform sequencing depth across donors. Researchers reportedly found TCR beta sequences accurately predicted most subjects' HLA-A and HLA-B alleles. Cytomegalovirus status was reportedly diagnosed by the classifier with high specificity and sensitivity.

The CDR3 loop spans 12 amino acids. The V gene's germline CDR1 is MNHEY and CDR2 SVGAGI. Trimming stripped 7 bases from V and 2 bases from J, with 6 bases between. The PCR employed 60 Vbeta primers together with 13 Jbeta primers. The assay was immunoSEQ multiplex PCR, and TCRdb's table has in-frame clones only and misses some. The repertoire holds over 85,000 clones, with over 65% as singletons. A note on this clone: As yet, its antigen is unknown.

The clonotype comes from a man aged 30 to 45 in good health and CMV-seropositive. The source material was PBMCs. The V gene is TRBV6-5, the J gene TRBJ2-1, with a possible D match to TRBD1 (5 bases). DNA for the CDR3: TGTGCCAGCAAAGGGGCCTACAATGAGCAGTTCTTC. Translating it yields CASKGAYNEQFF.